The rows below give T cell receptor beta chains drawn from one sample of a study of CD8+ T cells in alopecia areata. Only in-frame clones appear in the TCRdb table, and some are missing; sequencing was by immunoSEQ multiplex PCR. There are around 150,000 clones in the sample; 45% to 60% occur only once, and 4% to 5.5% lies in the top ten. Sequencing was carried out using CD4+ T cells sorted from blood. These receptor sequences come from a human donor in good health. CDR3s include the opening cysteine and the closing phenylalanine or tryptophan. D genes are given only for firm matches. Clone sizes are given selectively: once, few, many, or a class where the clone is expanded.

V	D	size	J	DNA	CDR3
TRBV5-1	.	few	TRBJ2-3	TGCGCCAGCAGCTTGGAGGCTAGAAGCAATACGCAGTATTTT	CASSLEARSNTQYF
TRBV13	TRBD2	few	TRBJ2-7	TGTGCCAGTAGAGTAGCGGGAGGTTTATTCGAGCAGTACTTC	CASRVAGGLFEQYF
TRBV7-9	TRBD2	.	TRBJ2-5	TGTGCCAGCAGCCTGACTAGCCTGGGGGTAGAGACCCAGTACTTC	CASSLTSLGVETQYF
TRBV29-1	.	.	TRBJ2-7	TGCAGCGCAATGACTGGGGCTCCCTCATACGAGCAGTACTTC	CSAMTGAPSYEQYF
TRBV2	.	few	TRBJ2-2	TGTGCCAGCAGCCCCCTCGGGCAGAACACCGGGGAGCTGTTTTTT	CASSPLGQNTGELFF
TRBV6-6	TRBD1	once	TRBJ1-2	TGTGCCAGCAGACCCGACAGGGCCTATGGCTACACCTTC	CASRPDRAYGYTF
TRBV6-5	.	few	TRBJ1-3	TGTGCCAGCAGTTACTTACCCGGGACAACTGGAAACACCATATATTTT	CASSYLPGTTGNTIYF
TRBV6-1	TRBD1	.	TRBJ1-5	TGTGCCAGCAAGGGGATAGGGACAGGACAGCCCCAGCATTTT	CASKGIGTGQPQHF
TRBV6-6	TRBD2	.	TRBJ2-3	TGTGCCAGCAGTTACCGAGCTAGCGGGAGCGCAGATACGCAGTATTTT	CASSYRASGSADTQYF
TRBV2	.	.	TRBJ2-2	TGTGCCATCCTGCGTGGTGGGAGAGGAACCGGGGAGCTGTTTTTT	CAILRGGRGTGELFF
TRBV29-1	.	.	TRBJ2-7	TGCAGCGCCATGGAAGTGGCAGGGACCTACGAGCAGTACTTC	CSAMEVAGTYEQYF
TRBV6-5	.	.	TRBJ2-1	TGTGCCAGCAGGAATCCCGGGACCTACAATGAGCAGTTCTTC	CASRNPGTYNEQFF
TRBV18	.	.	TRBJ2-2	TGTGCCAGCTCGCCTATGGCGAACACCGGGGAGCTGTTTTTT	CASSPMANTGELFF
TRBV29-1	.	.	TRBJ2-5	TGCAGCGTTGCCGGACAGATAGAGACCCAGTACTTC	CSVAGQIETQYF
TRBV27	.	.	TRBJ1-3	TGTGCCAGCAGTTTATCAGGGGTCTCTGGAAACACCATATATTTT	CASSLSGVSGNTIYF
TRBV5-4	.	.	TRBJ1-2	TGTGCCAGCAGCTTGAACAGGGATGGCTACACCTTC	CASSLNRDGYTF
TRBV5-1	TRBD1	.	TRBJ1-5	TGCGCCAGCAGCGTTGGGACAGTTAGCAATCAGCCCCAGCATTTT	CASSVGTVSNQPQHF
TRBV7-9	TRBD2	.	TRBJ2-7	TGTGCCAGCAGTCCTAGCGGGGGCAGCTGGGAGCAGTACTTC	CASSPSGGSWEQYF
TRBV7-9	TRBD1	once	TRBJ1-2	TGTGCCAGCAGCACGGGACAGGGCCACGGAGGTGGCTACACCTTC	CASSTGQGHGGGYTF
TRBV2	.	.	TRBJ2-5	TGTGCCAGCGCACAACAAGAGACCCAGTACTTC	CASAQQETQYF
TRBV28	.	.	TRBJ1-5	TGTGCCAGCAGTTTACCGGGGGGGGGCAATCAGCCCCAGCATTTT	CASSLPGGGNQPQHF
TRBV29-1	.	few	TRBJ1-4	TGCAGCGTGGGGGACCGATTGGGGGAAAAACTGTTTTTT	CSVGDRLGEKLFF
TRBV2	.	.	TRBJ2-7	TGTGCCAGCAGTGGCGGAGTAGGGCCCTACGAGCAGTACTTC	CASSGGVGPYEQYF
TRBV29-1	TRBD1	few	TRBJ1-1	TGCAGCGTCGAGAAGGGACAGGCGAGGGCTTTCTTT	CSVEKGQARAFF
TRBV7-9	.	.	TRBJ2-5	TGTGCCAGCAGCGTTCCCCTCCAGGGAGGCGAGACCCAGTACTTC	CASSVPLQGGETQYF
TRBV28	.	.	TRBJ2-4	TGTGCCAGCAGCCCCTGGACAGTTTTCGGGACCAAAAACATTCAGTACTTC	CASSPWTVFGTKNIQYF
TRBV30	TRBD1	.	TRBJ1-6	TGTGCCTGGGCCGGGACAGGGACCCTCCACTTT	CAWAGTGTLHF